These 27 T cell receptor beta chains were all obtained from the same sample, sequenced in a study of cytomegalovirus exposure and HLA in healthy donors. PCR primers comprised 60 Vbeta and 13 Jbeta primers. Here immunoSEQ multiplex PCR was the method, and the copy in TCRdb shows in-frame clones only, minus some. This sample carries about 120,000 clones, about 84% of them seen once, and the ten largest clones take 3% to 4%. Sequenced material: PBMCs. All receptors derive from a young man in good health and CMV-seropositive.

The chain employs TRBV7-2 and TRBJ1-2; D is possibly TRBD1 (5 bases). The CDR3 has 13 residues. Germline CDR1 and CDR2: SGHTA and FQGNSA. Trimming took 2 bases from V and 6 from J, leaving 10 bases between them. The CDR3 bases are TGTGCCAGCAGCTTACTCTCAGGGAATGGCTACACCTTC. It is translated as CASSLLSGNGYTF.

The V gene is TRBV7-9, the J gene TRBJ2-1; 7 bases match TRBD1. CDR1 and CDR2 (germline): SEHNR, FQNEAQ (reference sequence). The CDR3 spans 14 residues. V dropped 5 bases and J dropped 7; count of bases not matched to a gene: 8. The CDR3 nucleotides read TGTGCCAGCAGCCCCGGGGACAGAGCGAATGAGCAGTTCTTC. As protein: CASSPGDRANEQFF.

The chain is built from TRBV7-9 and TRBJ2-1; D perhaps matches TRBD2 (5 bases). V was pared by 8 bases and J by 4 bases, with 18 bases between. CDR1 SEHNR and CDR2 FQNEAQ come from the germline V gene (reference sequence). CDR3 length: 15 amino acids. The DNA for the CDR3 is TGTGCCAGCGCCGGCCGGGGAAGGGTTTACAATGAGCAGTTCTTC. Residues: CASAGRGRVYNEQFF.

This chain joins TRBV10-1 and TRBJ2-7; D ambiguous. The V end lost 0 bases, the J end lost 9 bases, and 12 bases lay between the germline ends. The V gene's germline CDR1 is WNHNN and CDR2 SYGVQD (reference sequence). CDR3 length equals 13 residues. CDR3: CASSESALSRQYF. DNA of the CDR3: TGCGCCAGCAGTGAGTCGGCACTATCCAGGCAGTACTTC.

The chain combines TRBV6-6 with TRBJ1-2; possible D gene TRBD1, 5 bases. V was trimmed by 2 bases and J by 1 base, leaving 11 bases between them. Germline V gene sequence: CDR1 MNHNY, CDR2 SVGAGI (reference sequence). The CDR3 runs 15 residues. CDR3 sequence reads: CASSYTSGLNYGYTF. The CDR3 bases are TGTGCCAGCAGTTACACATCAGGGCTTAACTATGGCTACACCTTC.

This rearrangement joins TRBV29-1 to TRBJ1-2, with 7 bases that match TRBD1. J gave up 6 bases and V 3 bases, and 13 bases lay outside the gene matches. The CDR3 has 15 residues. CDR1 SQVTM and CDR2 ANQGSEA come from the germline V gene. This CDR3 is CSVDSNRDSIDGYTF. The DNA of the CDR3 is TGCAGCGTTGATTCAAACCGGGACAGCATTGATGGCTACACCTTC.

V is TRBV28 and J is TRBJ2-5, with D tentatively TRBD1 or TRBD2 (5 bases each). The J call may be faulty, since TRBJ2-7 better matches the DNA end. Germline assignment: CDR1 MDHEN and CDR2 SYDVKM. This CDR3 has 12 residues. CDR3 protein: CASSLSGGEQYF. In nucleotides, the CDR3 is TGTGCCAGCAGTTTAAGTGGGGGCGAGCAGTACTTC.

This rearrangement joins TRBV10-3 to TRBJ2-5; no firm D call. Germline loops: CDR1 ENHRY, CDR2 SYGVKD. Trimming left V 2 bases short and J 2 bases short, with 9 bases between. This CDR3 contains 14 residues. CDR3 amino acids: CAISEMGRQETQYF. CDR3 coding DNA: TGTGCCATCAGTGAGATGGGCAGACAAGAGACCCAGTACTTC.

This clone was seen a few times. This rearrangement joins TRBV5-4 to TRBJ1-3, with D unresolved. The CDR3 spans 15 residues. Between the trimmed V and J ends, which lost 2 bases and 0 bases, there was a span of 9 bases. CDR1 is SGHNT and CDR2 is YYREEE in the germline V gene (reference sequence). The CDR3, as DNA: TGTGCCAGCAGCTTCGGGGTACACTCTGGAAACACCATATATTTT. As protein: CASSFGVHSGNTIYF. The full variable domain, rest sourced from reference TRBV5-4 and TRBJ1-3, is ETGVTQSPTHLIKTRGQQVTLRCSSQSGHNTVSWYQQALGQGPQFIFQYYREEENGRGNFPPRFSGLQFPNYSSELNVNALELDDSALYLCASSFGVHSGNTIYFGEGSWLTVV.

The chain uses TRBV4-1 and TRBJ2-7, with 7 bases that match TRBD2. Germline CDR1 MGHRA, CDR2 YSYEKL. This CDR3 region has 15 residues. The V segment lost 6 bases and the J segment 1 base; nucleotides outside the gene matches: 9. Here the CDR3 reads CASSLYGGGSYEQYF. The CDR3 coding sequence is TGCGCCAGCAGTTTATATGGGGGGGGGTCCTACGAGCAGTACTTC.

This clone was detected once. The chain joins TRBV5-1 to TRBJ2-1; D gene unclear. This CDR3 comprises 17 residues. The V gene's germline CDR1 is SGHRS and CDR2 YFSETQ. V was pared by 5 bases and J by 1 base, with 19 bases between. CDR3 nucleotides: TGCGCCAGCAGTCATTCGTGGCCAGGCCTATCCTACAATGAGCAGTTCTTC. Residues: CASSHSWPGLSYNEQFF.

This chain joins TRBV7-7 and TRBJ2-7, with D maybe TRBD2 (5 bases). The germline CDR1 and CDR2 sequences are SSHAT and FNYEAQ (reference sequence). Trimming took 1 base from V and 2 from J, leaving 15 bases between them. CDR3 length: 16 amino acids. The CDR3 DNA follows: TGTGCCAGCAGCTTAGGTTTGGACTCTCGAACCTACGAGCAGTACTTC. It yields the protein CASSLGLDSRTYEQYF.

The CDR3 sequence: CASSLVPSSGNTIYF. DNA for the CDR3: TGCGCCAGCAGCTTGGTACCCAGCTCTGGAAACACCATATATTTT. The chain has TRBV5-1 and TRBJ1-3, with no clear D. This CDR3 has 15 residues. V shed 0 bases and J shed 0 bases, with 7 bases lying between them. CDR1 is SGHRS, CDR2 YFSETQ, per germline.

The gene calls are TRBV5-1 and TRBJ2-5, with 13 bases that match TRBD2. This CDR3 has 16 residues. Germline V gives CDR1 SGHRS, CDR2 YFSETQ. J gave up 5 bases and V 6 bases, and 10 bases lay outside the gene matches. The CDR3 coding sequence is TGCGCCAGCACCCCACGGACTAGCGGGAGTTTGGAGACCCAGTACTTC. Protein sequence: CASTPRTSGSLETQYF.

This chain links TRBV23-1 with TRBJ2-2; D remains ambiguous. TRBV23-1 is an ORF, with its function uncertain. V lost 0 bases and J 4 bases, leaving 9 bases between the germline ends. The CDR3 is made up of 15 amino acids. In DNA form, the CDR3 reads TGCGCCAGCAGTCAATCCTGGCCGGGCACCGGGGAGCTGTTTTTT. It specifies CASSQSWPGTGELFF.

This chain joins TRBV2 and TRBJ1-6, with 11 positions matching TRBD1. Germline trimming cut 4 bases from V and 4 bases from J; bases unmatched to any gene: 3. Germline CDR1 and CDR2: SNHLY and FYNNEI. The CDR3 totals 16 residues. Here the CDR3 reads CASSVGQGEYNSPLHF. The CDR3 DNA sequence: TGTGCCAGCAGTGTGGGACAGGGGGAATATAATTCACCCCTCCACTTT. The full variable domain, completed using reference TRBV2 and TRBJ1-6, is EPEVTQTPSHQVTQMGQEVILRCVPISNHLYFYWYRQILGQKVEFLVSFYNNEISEKSEIFDDQFSVERPDGSNFTLKIRSTKLEDSAMYFCASSVGQGEYNSPLHFGNGTRLTVT.

This clone was picked up a small number of times. V usage is TRBV5-1 and J usage is TRBJ1-2; 10 positions match TRBD1. The germline gives CDR1 SGHRS, CDR2 YFSETQ. The CDR3 is 16 residues long. The ends lost 1 base at V and 8 bases at J; junction bases unmatched: 11. Here the CDR3 reads CASSLRTGTGASGYTF. DNA for the CDR3: TGCGCCAGCAGCTTGAGAACCGGGACAGGGGCATCGGGCTACACCTTC.

The chain is built from TRBV6-5 and TRBJ2-3; D is unresolved. CDR3 length: 14 residues. Trimming pared 0 bases from V and 0 bases from J, leaving 4 bases between. The germline gives CDR1 MNHEY, CDR2 SVGAGI. The CDR3 nucleotides read TGTGCCAGCAGTTACTCTCGGAGCACAGATACGCAGTATTTT. It codes for CASSYSRSTDTQYF.

The chain uses TRBV6-6 and TRBJ1-2; the match to TRBD1 covers 9 bases. Germline assignment: CDR1 MNHNY and CDR2 SVGAGI (reference sequence). CDR3 size: 16 residues. V lost 6 bases to trimming and J lost 0 bases; unmatched junction nucleotides: 8. The CDR3 bases are TGTGCCAGCAGGAGAGGACAGGGGCCCGCTAACTATGGCTACACCTTC. Protein: CASRRGQGPANYGYTF.

V gene TRBV9 combines with J gene TRBJ2-1; the match to TRBD2 covers 9 bases. The junction had 5 bases not matched to a gene; V was cut back by 4 bases and J by 6 bases. The CDR3 is 14 residues long. Germline CDR1 is SGDLS and CDR2 is YYNGEE. CDR3 region: CASSPGLASNEQFF. In DNA form, the CDR3 reads TGTGCCAGCAGCCCGGGACTAGCTAGCAATGAGCAGTTCTTC.

The chain employs TRBV4-2 and TRBJ1-2, with D hard to call. The CDR3 is 13 residues long. Germline lookup yields CDR1 LGHNA and CDR2 YNFKEQ. V was trimmed by 1 base and J by 8 bases, leaving 11 bases between them. The DNA for the CDR3 is TGTGCCAGCAGCCAAGGTCGGAGCTTGGGCTACACCTTC. Translation gives CASSQGRSLGYTF.

V gene TRBV30 combines with J gene TRBJ1-1; D call uncertain. The CDR3 has 11 amino acids. The V and J ends lost 1 base and 6 bases respectively, with 6 bases between them. Germline V CDR1 and CDR2: GTSNPN, SVGIG (reference sequence). The CDR3 DNA reads TGTGCCTGGAGTGATGGCCCTGAAGCTTTCTTT. This gives the protein CAWSDGPEAFF.

This rearrangement joins TRBV30 to TRBJ1-4; D gene ambiguous. CDR1 and CDR2 (germline): GTSNPN, SVGIG (reference sequence). This CDR3 region has 16 residues. V was pared by 1 base and J by 5 bases, with 17 bases between. Here the CDR3 reads CAWSGGTGFLNEKLFF. The CDR3 nucleotides read TGTGCCTGGAGTGGAGGTACGGGATTTTTAAATGAAAAACTGTTTTTT.

The V and J genes are TRBV5-1 and TRBJ2-5, with D hard to call. CDR3 length: 12 amino acids. Germline CDR1 reads SGHRS; CDR2 reads YFSETQ. With 4 bases removed from V and 0 bases from J, the gap between germline ends came to 4 bases. This chain's CDR3 is CASSPNQETQYF. CDR3 bases: TGCGCCAGCAGCCCTAACCAAGAGACCCAGTACTTC.

The V and J genes are TRBV11-2 and TRBJ2-4; 9 bases align to TRBD2. In germline, CDR1 is SGHAT, CDR2 FQNNGV. This CDR3 is built from 15 residues. Unmatched junction bases numbered 10, after V lost 5 bases and J lost 8 bases. CDR3 region: CASSQPRGGVDIQYF. In DNA, the CDR3 is TGTGCCAGCAGCCAACCGCGCGGGGGGGTCGACATTCAGTACTTC.

The chain employs TRBV19 and TRBJ2-2, with a possible D match to TRBD1 (5 bases). The CDR3 extends over 18 amino acids. CDR1 LNHDA and CDR2 SQIVND come from the germline V gene (reference sequence). V gave up 7 bases and J gave up 0 bases, with 21 bases separating them. CDR3 nucleotides: TGTGCCAGTAAGCCCGCAATTCAAGGGGTTGCGAACACCGGGGAGCTGTTTTTT. Translated, it gives CASKPAIQGVANTGELFF.

The V and J genes are TRBV5-1 and TRBJ2-1; 9 bases are shared with TRBD2. This CDR3 contains 16 residues. From germline, CDR1 is SGHRS and CDR2 YFSETQ. V lost 2 bases, J lost 8 bases, and 11 bases stayed unmatched. In DNA form, the CDR3 reads TGCGCCAGCAGCTTTAGGCTAGCGGGAATTGGGGATGAGCAGTTCTTC. Encoded protein: CASSFRLAGIGDEQFF.